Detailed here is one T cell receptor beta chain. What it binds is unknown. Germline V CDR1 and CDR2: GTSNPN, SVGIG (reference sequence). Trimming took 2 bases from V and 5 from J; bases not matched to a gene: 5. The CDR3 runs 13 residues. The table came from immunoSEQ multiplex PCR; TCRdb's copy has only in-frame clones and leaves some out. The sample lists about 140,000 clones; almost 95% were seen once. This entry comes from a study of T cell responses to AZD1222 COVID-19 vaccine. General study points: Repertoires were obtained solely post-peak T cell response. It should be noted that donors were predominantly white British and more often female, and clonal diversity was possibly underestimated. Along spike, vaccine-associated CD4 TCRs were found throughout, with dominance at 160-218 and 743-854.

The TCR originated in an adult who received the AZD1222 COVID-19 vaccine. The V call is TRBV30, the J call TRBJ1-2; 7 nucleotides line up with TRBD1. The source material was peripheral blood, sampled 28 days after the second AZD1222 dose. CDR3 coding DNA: TGTGCCTGGAGTATCACAGGGGCTTATGGCTACACCTTC. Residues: CAWSITGAYGYTF.